This T cell receptor (beta chain) was identified during a study of blood T cell repertoires in COVID-19. On the study more broadly: The samples span acute and convalescent COVID-19 from the United States, Italy and Spain.

TCRdb keeps only in-frame clones here, not all; method: immunoSEQ multiplex PCR. The sample lists fewer than 250,000 clones, 88% occurring once. Sequenced sample: peripheral blood. This clonotype was sampled from a human donor in a cohort sampled during active COVID-19.

Here the CDR3 reads CASSYRTSSFHEQYF. CDR3 bases: TGTGCCAGCAGTTACAGGACTAGCTCCTTCCACGAGCAGTACTTC. The rearrangement uses TRBV6-5 and TRBJ2-7, with 8 bases that match TRBD2. CDR3 length: 15 residues. V shed 2 bases and J 5 bases; nucleotides not matched to a gene: 8. CDR1 is MNHEY, CDR2 SVGAGI, per germline.